The 32 T cell receptor beta chains reported below all come from one sample, sequenced in a study of CD8 T cells in Susac syndrome. Random hexamers were used to reverse transcribe roughly 0.45 to 1 ug of RNA. TCRdb reprocessed the immunoSEQ multiplex PCR reads with MiXCR, giving one entry per CDR3 protein. This table has roughly 100,000 distinct CDR3 sequences, about 94% appearing once. The sample consisted of CD4+ T cells from PBMCs. All receptors derive from a human donor with Susac syndrome.

In regard to this clonotype: One end of the junction is discordant with germline, which a read error may explain. The chain has TRBV7-9 and TRBJ2-1, with 10 nucleotides matching TRBD2. The germline gives CDR1 SEHNR, CDR2 FQNEAQ (reference sequence). This CDR3 spans 15 amino acids. The chain's CDR3 is CASTLAGEEWYEQFF. In nucleotides, the CDR3 is TGTGCTAGCACGCTAGCGGGGGAAGAATGGTATGAGCAGTTCTTC.

This clonotype was counted only a few times. The chain uses TRBV20-1 and TRBJ2-2; no definite D call. Germline values: CDR1 DFQATT, CDR2 SNEGSKA (reference sequence). The V end was cut by 4 bases, the J end by 2 bases, with 8 bases between. The CDR3 covers 13 residues. This chain's CDR3 is CSAIQTNTGELFF. The CDR3 nucleotides are TGCAGTGCTATTCAGACTAACACCGGGGAGCTGTTTTTT.

The chain joins TRBV29-1 to TRBJ1-1; D is ambiguous. Trimming left V 4 bases short and J 9 bases short, with 9 bases between. The CDR3 is 10 amino acids. Per germline, CDR1 SQVTM and CDR2 ANQGSEA. CDR3 coding DNA: TGCAGCGTTGTCGTTTCTAAAGCTTTCTTT. As protein: CSVVVSKAFF. Full variable domain (outside the CDR3, taken from reference TRBV29-1 and TRBJ1-1): SAVISQKPSRDICQRGTSLTIQCQVDSQVTMMFWYRQQPGQSLTLIATANQGSEATYESGFVIDKFPISRPNLTFSTLTVSNMSPEDSSIYLCSVVVSKAFFGQGTRLTVV.

This chain links TRBV20-1 with TRBJ2-1; 10 bases map to TRBD1. V lost 5 bases and J lost 7; bases outside the gene matches: 17. Germline lookup yields CDR1 DFQATT and CDR2 SNEGSKA (reference sequence). The CDR3 is made up of 17 amino acids. Here the CDR3 DNA reads TGCAGTGCTCACTACCGGGACAGGGGTTTAAGTCGGAATGAGCAGTTCTTC. It yields the protein CSAHYRDRGLSRNEQFF.

The CDR3 DNA reads as TGCAGTGCTAAACTCGCAGGGTCCAATTATAATTCACCCCTCCACTTT. Translating gives CSAKLAGSNYNSPLHF. The chain joins TRBV20-1 to TRBJ1-6; TRBD1 is a possible D gene (5 bases). V dropped 4 bases and J dropped 4 bases, with 17 bases sitting between them. Looked up from germline, CDR1 is DFQATT and CDR2 is SNEGSKA (reference sequence). The CDR3 totals 16 residues.

The chain uses TRBV6-2 or TRBV6-3 and TRBJ1-5; no firm D call. V dropped 6 bases and J dropped 3 bases, with 9 bases sitting between them. This CDR3 has 13 amino acids. Germline V gene data show CDR1 as MNHEY and CDR2 as SVGEGT. CDR3 sequence: CASRNGLNQPQHF. The CDR3 region has the DNA TGTGCCAGCAGGAACGGGCTCAATCAGCCCCAGCATTTT.

V and J are TRBV5-6 and TRBJ1-6; TRBD1 aligns across 7 bases. The CDR3 extends over 14 amino acids. Trimming removed 0 bases from V and 9 bases from J; junction bases left unmatched: 3. Germline V gene data show CDR1 as SGHDT and CDR2 as YYEEEE. The DNA of the CDR3 is TGTGCCAGCAGCTTGGACAGGGGTCGTTCACCCCTCCACTTT. Protein sequence: CASSLDRGRSPLHF.

The chain employs TRBV13 and TRBJ1-5, with D maybe TRBD1 (6 bases). The CDR3 has 14 residues. The V gene lost 5 bases and the J gene lost 5 bases, with 13 bases spanning the gap. The germline V gene has CDR1 PRHDT and CDR2 FYEKMQ (reference sequence). The CDR3 here is CASSERGSHQPQHF. The CDR3, as DNA: TGTGCCAGCAGCGAGAGGGGGTCCCATCAGCCCCAGCATTTT.

This clonotype was picked up one time. V is TRBV29-1 and J is TRBJ1-5; 8 nucleotides align to TRBD1. V was pared by 7 bases and J by 3 bases, with 5 bases of the junction left unmatched. CDR3 length equals 13 residues. In germline, CDR1 is SQVTM, CDR2 ANQGSEA. CDR3: CSARTGLNQPQHF. The CDR3 DNA sequence: TGCAGCGCCCGGACAGGGCTCAATCAGCCCCAGCATTTT.

The chain couples TRBV20-1 to TRBJ2-1, with 7 bases identical to TRBD2. From germline, CDR1 is DFQATT and CDR2 SNEGSKA (reference sequence). The CDR3 spans 17 residues. Losses at the gene ends were 3 bases for V and 1 base for J; bases not matched to a gene: 12. The CDR3 reads CSARVFRASGSYNEQFF. The DNA of the CDR3 is TGCAGTGCTAGGGTTTTTCGGGCTAGCGGTTCCTACAATGAGCAGTTCTTC.

V usage is TRBV12-3 or TRBV12-4 and J usage is TRBJ1-2; D unclear. The length of the CDR3 is 14 residues. With 5 bases removed from V and 7 bases from J, the gap between germline ends came to 17 bases. The CDR3 region is CASSPLDGLSGYTF. DNA of the CDR3: TGTGCCAGCAGTCCTCTAGACGGACTCAGTGGCTACACCTTC.

V gene TRBV20-1 combines with J gene TRBJ2-7; 9 nucleotides align to TRBD2. In germline, CDR1 is DFQATT, CDR2 SNEGSKA (reference sequence). The CDR3 totals 14 residues. The V and J ends lost 6 bases and 6 bases, in that order; junction bases with no gene match: 12. CDR3 residues: CSAQRASGAGEQYF. DNA for the CDR3: TGCAGTGCCCAGAGGGCTAGCGGGGCGGGCGAGCAGTACTTC.

This clonotype appeared a few times. The chain links TRBV29-1 to TRBJ2-3; D is possibly TRBD2 (7 bases). Germline values: CDR1 SQVTM, CDR2 ANQGSEA. V gave up 5 bases and J gave up 8 bases, with 14 bases separating them. This CDR3 comprises 12 residues. The CDR3 reads CSVPSGDITQYF. DNA of the CDR3: TGCAGCGTTCCCAGCGGGGACATTACGCAGTATTTT.

The rearrangement joins TRBV6-6 to TRBJ1-5, with 7 bases aligning to TRBD1. This CDR3 has 12 residues. Germline CDR1 is MNHNY and CDR2 is SVGAGI (reference sequence). V trimming: 4 bases; J trimming: 11 bases; junction bases outside the gene matches: 5. CDR3 in amino acids: CASSSTGTAQHF. DNA of the CDR3: TGTGCCAGCAGTTCCACCGGGACAGCCCAGCATTTT.

This chain joins TRBV5-6 and TRBJ1-5, with 8 bases lining up with TRBD1. V gave up 5 bases and J gave up 3 bases; unmatched junction bases: 7. The CDR3 sequence is 15 residues long. Looked up from germline, CDR1 is SGHDT and CDR2 is YYEEEE. In DNA form, the CDR3 reads TGTGCCAGCAGGAGACAGGGGATCCCCAATCAGCCCCAGCATTTT. As protein: CASRRQGIPNQPQHF.

The V and J genes are TRBV14 and TRBJ2-1; 9 bases fit TRBD1. The trim removed 6 bases at V and 8 bases at J, leaving 2 bases unmatched. Germline-derived CDR1 and CDR2 are SGHDN and FVKESK. CDR3 size: 12 residues. The CDR3 spells CASRRDRDEQFF. CDR3 coding DNA: TGTGCCAGCAGACGGGACAGGGATGAGCAGTTCTTC.

This sequence joins TRBV29-1 and TRBJ2-3; D uncertain. This CDR3 comprises 12 residues. Germline CDR1 and CDR2: SQVTM and ANQGSEA. Trimming took 4 bases from V and 3 from J, leaving 8 bases between them. The CDR3 here is CSVGQPTDTQYF. The CDR3 DNA sequence: TGCAGCGTTGGGCAACCGACAGATACGCAGTATTTT.

The V and J genes are TRBV29-1 and TRBJ2-5, with 12 bases matching TRBD2. CDR1 and CDR2 from the germline V gene are SQVTM and ANQGSEA. This CDR3 has 14 residues. The J segment lost 4 bases and the V segment lost 2 bases, leaving 2 bases of the junction unmatched. The CDR3 nucleotides read TGCAGCGTTGAACTAGCGGGGGGGCCAGAGACCCAGTACTTC. Translating it yields CSVELAGGPETQYF. Full variable domain (remainder filled in from reference TRBV29-1 and TRBJ2-5): SAVISQKPSRDICQRGTSLTIQCQVDSQVTMMFWYRQQPGQSLTLIATANQGSEATYESGFVIDKFPISRPNLTFSTLTVSNMSPEDSSIYLCSVELAGGPETQYFGPGTRLLVL.

This chain links TRBV6-2 or TRBV6-3 with TRBJ1-6; the D is unclear. The CDR3 has 13 residues. CDR1 MNHEY and CDR2 SVGEGT come from the germline V gene. V lost 6 bases and J lost 9, with 12 bases in between. The CDR3 nucleotides read TGTGCCAGCAGGCAGACCGATACTTCACCCCTCCACTTT. It yields the protein CASRQTDTSPLHF.

The genes are TRBV7-9 and TRBJ2-5; D remains ambiguous. The CDR3 totals 13 residues. V was cut by 2 bases and J by 4 bases, with 8 bases left in between. The germline V gene encodes CDR1 SEHNR and CDR2 FQNEAQ (reference sequence). This CDR3 reads CASSLNGPETQYF. The CDR3, as DNA: TGTGCCAGCAGCTTAAACGGCCCAGAGACCCAGTACTTC.

The CDR3 bases are TGCGCCAGCAGCCAAACCGACAGGGAGAATCAGCCCCAGCATTTT. It encodes CASSQTDRENQPQHF. The V and J genes are TRBV4-1 and TRBJ1-5, with TRBD1 matching over 7 bases. The length of the CDR3 is 15 residues. The J segment lost 4 bases and the V segment lost 2 bases, leaving 5 bases of the junction unmatched. From germline, CDR1 is MGHRA and CDR2 YSYEKL.

The V call is TRBV4-2, the J call TRBJ2-2, with D uncertain. Per the germline V gene, CDR1 is LGHNA and CDR2 is YNFKEQ. The ends were cut back, 0 bases at V and 4 bases at J, with 12 bases in the middle. This CDR3 spans 16 amino acids. CDR3 nucleotide sequence: TGTGCCAGCAGCCAAGACGCAGGCGATTCCACCGGGGAGCTGTTTTTT. Its translation: CASSQDAGDSTGELFF.

V gene TRBV6-6 combines with J gene TRBJ1-2; the D is unclear. Trimming left V 2 bases short and J 6 bases short, with 7 bases between. Germline V gene data show CDR1 as MNHNY and CDR2 as SVGAGI (reference sequence). This CDR3 has 12 residues. CDR3 region: CASSYKEDGYTF. DNA for the CDR3: TGTGCCAGCAGTTACAAAGAAGATGGCTACACCTTC.

This chain uses TRBV11-2 with TRBJ2-4; the match to TRBD1 covers 7 bases. Germline loops: CDR1 SGHAT, CDR2 FQNNGV. CDR3 length: 15 residues. J lost 1 base, V lost 7 bases, and 7 bases had no gene match. This CDR3 is CASTGPGQAKNIQYF. CDR3 sequence (DNA): TGTGCCAGCACCGGGCCGGGACAGGCCAAAAACATTCAGTACTTC.

This chain joins TRBV12-3 or TRBV12-4 and TRBJ2-7; D not resolved. The CDR3 sequence is 12 residues long. Trimming pared 3 bases from V and 3 bases from J, leaving 6 bases between. The CDR3 reads CASSFRNYEQYF. In DNA form, the CDR3 reads TGTGCCAGCAGTTTTCGGAACTACGAGCAGTACTTC.

This chain connects TRBV6-2 or TRBV6-3 to TRBJ2-6, with D unclear. The CDR3 covers 15 residues. V was cut by 4 bases and J by 1 base, with 8 bases left in between. Germline CDR1 and CDR2: MNHEY and SVGEGT. CDR3 sequence reads: CASSSTVSGANVLTF. In DNA form, the CDR3 reads TGTGCCAGCAGTTCGACCGTATCTGGGGCCAACGTCCTGACTTTC.

This clonotype appeared a single time. This chain links TRBV20-1 with TRBJ2-7, with a tentative D call TRBD2 (6 bases). CDR3 size: 12 residues. Per the germline V gene, CDR1 is DFQATT and CDR2 is SNEGSKA (reference sequence). Trimming cost V 5 bases and J 4 bases, with 12 bases left between them. CDR3 protein: CSAGAGRYEQYF. For the CDR3, the DNA is TGCAGTGCTGGGGCGGGGCGGTACGAGCAGTACTTC.

The J gene is TRBJ2-3, the V gene TRBV7-3, with D possibly TRBD1 on 5 matching bases. Trimming took 1 base from V and 0 from J, leaving 11 bases between them. The CDR3 is 16 amino acids. Germline assignment: CDR1 SGHTA and CDR2 FQGTGA. CDR3 in DNA: TGTGCCAGCAGCTTAAGCGTCAGGGCTAGCACAGATACGCAGTATTTT. Translation: CASSLSVRASTDTQYF.

The rearrangement joins TRBV3-1 to TRBJ2-3; D remains ambiguous. The V and J ends lost 0 bases and 4 bases respectively, with 8 bases between them. This CDR3 contains 14 residues. CDR1 is LGHDT and CDR2 is YNNKEL in the germline V gene (reference sequence). The CDR3 coding sequence is TGTGCCAGCAGCCAAGACCCCTTGCCAGATACGCAGTATTTT. This codes for CASSQDPLPDTQYF.

CDR3 nucleotides: TGTGCCAGCAGCCGTTTAGCGGGGGGGCCCACCCCGCAGTATTTT. This sequence encodes CASSRLAGGPTPQYF. This chain uses TRBV5-6 with TRBJ2-3; 11 nucleotides align to TRBD2. This CDR3 is built from 15 residues. The germline CDR1 and CDR2 sequences are SGHDT and YYEEEE. V lost 4 bases to trimming and J lost 10 bases; unmatched junction nucleotides: 11.

This clonotype was seen a single time. The chain is built from TRBV5-4 and TRBJ1-1; D is ambiguous. There are 15 residues in the CDR3. The V gene's germline CDR1 is SGHNT and CDR2 YYREEE (reference sequence). Trimming stripped 3 bases from V and 1 base from J, with 13 bases between. CDR3 DNA sequence: TGTGCCAGCAGCTCCGGTGACCGGTGGAACACTGAAGCTTTCTTT. Its protein product is CASSSGDRWNTEAFF.

The V gene is TRBV7-2, the J gene TRBJ2-6; no clear D gene. Germline-derived CDR1 and CDR2 are SGHTA and FQGNSA. Trimming removed 3 bases at V and 10 bases at J, with 4 bases between. The CDR3 contains 11 residues. The CDR3 loop reads CASSLGNVLTF. CDR3 nucleotides: TGTGCCAGCAGCTTGGGGAACGTCCTGACTTTC.